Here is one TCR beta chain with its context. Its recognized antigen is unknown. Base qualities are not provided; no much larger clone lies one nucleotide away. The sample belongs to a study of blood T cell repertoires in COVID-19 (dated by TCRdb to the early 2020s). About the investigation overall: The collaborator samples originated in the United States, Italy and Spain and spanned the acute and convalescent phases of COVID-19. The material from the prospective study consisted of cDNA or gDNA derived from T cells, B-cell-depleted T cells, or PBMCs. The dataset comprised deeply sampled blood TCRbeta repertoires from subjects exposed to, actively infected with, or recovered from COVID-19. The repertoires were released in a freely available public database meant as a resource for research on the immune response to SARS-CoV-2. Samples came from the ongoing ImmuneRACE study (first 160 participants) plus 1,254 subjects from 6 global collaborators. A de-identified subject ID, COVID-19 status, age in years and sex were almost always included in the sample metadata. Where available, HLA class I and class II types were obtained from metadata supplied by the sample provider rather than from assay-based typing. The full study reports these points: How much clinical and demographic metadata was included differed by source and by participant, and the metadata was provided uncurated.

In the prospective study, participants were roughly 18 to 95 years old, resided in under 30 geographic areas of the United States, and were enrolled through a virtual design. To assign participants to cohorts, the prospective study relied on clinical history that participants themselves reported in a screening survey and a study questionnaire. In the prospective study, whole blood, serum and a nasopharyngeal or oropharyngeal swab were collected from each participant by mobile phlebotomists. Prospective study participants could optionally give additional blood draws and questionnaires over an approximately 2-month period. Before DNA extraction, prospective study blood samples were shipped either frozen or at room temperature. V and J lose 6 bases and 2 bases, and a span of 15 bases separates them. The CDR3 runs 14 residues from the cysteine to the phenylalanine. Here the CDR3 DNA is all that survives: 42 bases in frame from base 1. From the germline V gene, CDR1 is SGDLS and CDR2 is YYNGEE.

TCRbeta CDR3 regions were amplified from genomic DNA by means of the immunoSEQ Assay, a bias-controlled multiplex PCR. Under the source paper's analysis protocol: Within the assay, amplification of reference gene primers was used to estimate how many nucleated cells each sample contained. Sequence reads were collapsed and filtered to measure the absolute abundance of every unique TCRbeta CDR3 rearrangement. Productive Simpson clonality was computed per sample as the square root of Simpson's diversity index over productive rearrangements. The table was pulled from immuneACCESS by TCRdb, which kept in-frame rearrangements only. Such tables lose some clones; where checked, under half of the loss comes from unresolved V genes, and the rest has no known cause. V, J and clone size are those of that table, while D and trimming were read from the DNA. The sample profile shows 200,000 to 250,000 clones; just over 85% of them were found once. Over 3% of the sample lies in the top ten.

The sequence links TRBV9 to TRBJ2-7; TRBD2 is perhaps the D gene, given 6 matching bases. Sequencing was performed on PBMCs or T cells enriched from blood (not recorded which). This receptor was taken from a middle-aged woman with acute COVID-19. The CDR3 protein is CASTSGTQAYEQYF. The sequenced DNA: TGTGCCAGCACCTCCGGGACTCAAGCCTACGAGCAGTACTTC.